The 27 T cell receptor beta chains reported below all come from one sample, sequenced in a study of shared clonotypes between healthy human individuals. Here immunoSEQ multiplex PCR was the method, and the copy in TCRdb shows in-frame clones only, minus some. This sample has approximately 1.9 million clones; around 93% occur once, and the top ten carry approximately 1.6%. As defined, naive CD8 cells were CD45RO-negative and positively selected for CCR7, with terminally differentiated effector memory CD45RA+ cells excluded. The sequenced sample consisted of naive CD8+ T cells from PBMCs. The receptors stem from a man aged 18-30 years in good health. Some clones in this sample may be carry-over from other donors' samples.

The chain combines TRBV27 with TRBJ1-1; possibly TRBD1 for D (5 bases). This CDR3 is built from 13 residues. Between the trimmed V and J ends, which lost 5 bases and 7 bases, there was a span of 14 bases. CDR1 is MNHEY and CDR2 is SMNVEV in the germline V gene (reference sequence). This CDR3 reads CASSDGGVYEAFF. CDR3 coding DNA: TGTGCCAGCAGTGATGGAGGGGTTTATGAAGCTTTCTTT.

The genes are TRBV28 and TRBJ2-1; D is perhaps TRBD2 (5 bases). Trimming left V 4 bases short and J 0 bases short, with 10 bases between. The CDR3 runs 15 residues. Germline values: CDR1 MDHEN, CDR2 SYDVKM. The CDR3 loop reads CASSWERSSYNEQFF. The CDR3 nucleotides read TGTGCCAGCAGTTGGGAGCGGAGCTCCTACAATGAGCAGTTCTTC.

Regarding this clone: An end of the junction does not agree with germline; a read error may underlie this. The chain's CDR3 is CASSLGGSF. In nucleotides, the CDR3 is TGTGCCAGCAGCTTAGGGGGGAGCTTT. The rearrangement joins TRBV11-2 to TRBJ1-1; D possibly corresponds to TRBD1 (5 bases). Germline values: CDR1 SGHAT, CDR2 FQNNGV. The CDR3 is 9 amino acids. Full variable domain (outside the CDR3, taken from reference TRBV11-2 and TRBJ1-1): EAGVAQSPRYKIIEKRQSVAFWCNPISGHATLYWYQQILGQGPKLLIQFQNNGVVDDSQLPKDRFSAERLKGVDSTLKIQPAKLEDSAVYLCASSLGGSFGQGTRLTVV.

This chain uses TRBV7-2 with TRBJ2-1, with 13 bases lining up with TRBD2. Germline V gene sequence: CDR1 SGHTA, CDR2 FQGNSA. The CDR3 sequence is 19 residues long. V dropped 2 bases and J dropped 1; count of bases not matched to a gene: 8. CDR3 in amino acids: CASSLKGLAGFASYNEQFF. Here the CDR3 DNA reads TGTGCCAGCAGCTTAAAGGGACTAGCGGGATTTGCATCCTACAATGAGCAGTTCTTC. The variable domain in full, with the rest retrieved from reference TRBV7-2 and TRBJ2-1, is GAGVSQSPSNKVTEKGKDVELRCDPISGHTALYWYRQSLGQGLEFLIYFQGNSAPDKSGLPSDRFSAERTGGSVSTLTIQRTQQEDSAVYLCASSLKGLAGFASYNEQFFGPGTRLTVL.

The chain joins TRBV4-1 to TRBJ2-7; 9 nucleotides agree with TRBD1. The CDR3 runs 15 residues. The V gene end was trimmed by 4 bases and the J gene end by 1 base; junction bases not matched to a gene: 5. Per the germline V gene, CDR1 is MGHRA and CDR2 is YSYEKL. CDR3 sequence (DNA): TGCGCCAGCAGCCCTGGGACAGGGCGGTCCTACGAGCAGTACTTC. Its protein is CASSPGTGRSYEQYF.

This chain joins TRBV28 and TRBJ1-5; 9 nucleotides align to TRBD1. Germline trimming cut 5 bases from V and 9 bases from J; bases unmatched to any gene: 14. This CDR3 contains 16 residues. Germline V gene data show CDR1 as MDHEN and CDR2 as SYDVKM. CDR3 nucleotides: TGTGCCAGCAGTCCCAATCCGGGACAGGGATGGTCGCCCCAGCATTTT. This gives the protein CASSPNPGQGWSPQHF.

This chain links TRBV27 with TRBJ2-3; 13 nucleotides line up with TRBD2. Germline V gene sequence: CDR1 MNHEY, CDR2 SMNVEV (reference sequence). This CDR3 region has 16 residues. V lost 5 bases to trimming and J lost 4 bases; unmatched junction nucleotides: 6. This CDR3 is CASSTLLAGGPDTQYF. CDR3 bases: TGTGCCAGCAGTACCCTACTAGCGGGAGGGCCAGATACGCAGTATTTT.

The chain couples TRBV5-1 to TRBJ2-5, with unresolved D. V lost 3 bases, J lost 4 bases, and 10 bases lay in between. Germline V lookup: CDR1 SGHRS, CDR2 YFSETQ. The CDR3 has 13 residues. As DNA, the CDR3 is TGCGCCAGCAGCTATTGGCTTCGAGAGACCCAGTACTTC. This codes for CASSYWLRETQYF.

This chain joins TRBV12-5 and TRBJ2-1; 8 bases map to TRBD2. Germline lookup yields CDR1 LGHNT and CDR2 FRNRAP. The CDR3 is 15 amino acids. V dropped 6 bases and J dropped 4; count of bases not matched to a gene: 8. The CDR3 reads CASGPGGVLYNEQFF. The CDR3 nucleotides read TGTGCTAGTGGACCCGGGGGGGTCCTTTACAATGAGCAGTTCTTC.

This clone has only one observation. The chain has TRBV7-3 and TRBJ2-7; either TRBD1 or TRBD2 may supply D (6 bases each). The germline V gene encodes CDR1 SGHTA and CDR2 FQGTGA. The CDR3 is made up of 15 amino acids. With 5 bases removed from V and 3 bases from J, the gap between germline ends came to 17 bases. CDR3 loop: CASSPGGQYLYEQYF. The CDR3 bases are TGTGCCAGCAGCCCCGGGGGCCAGTATCTCTACGAGCAGTACTTC.

This clone appeared a few times. CDR3 in amino acids: CASSQGTRIDEQFF. The CDR3 bases are TGCGCCAGCAGCCAGGGGACTAGAATAGATGAGCAGTTCTTC. V usage is TRBV4-3 and J usage is TRBJ2-1; 8 bases are a match to TRBD2. This CDR3 has 14 amino acids. V was clipped by 3 bases and J by 8 bases; unmatched bases: 6. Per germline, CDR1 LGHNA and CDR2 YSLEER.

The chain uses TRBV10-3 and TRBJ1-1, with D maybe TRBD1 (5 bases). V was trimmed by 6 bases and J by 0 bases, leaving 14 bases between them. This CDR3 has 15 residues. CDR1 ENHRY and CDR2 SYGVKD come from the germline V gene. CDR3 sequence reads: CAIRSGNGVNTEAFF. The CDR3 DNA reads TGTGCCATCAGATCAGGGAACGGGGTGAACACTGAAGCTTTCTTT.

This chain uses TRBV7-8 with TRBJ1-5; the match to TRBD1 covers 7 bases. J was trimmed by 0 bases and V by 1 base; bases with no gene match: 3. Germline CDR1 reads SGHVS; CDR2 reads FQNEAQ. The CDR3 consists of 16 residues. The CDR3 DNA follows: TGTGCCAGCAGCTTAGGAGGACAGGTTAGCAATCAGCCCCAGCATTTT. This codes for CASSLGGQVSNQPQHF. The full variable domain, its missing parts supplied by reference TRBV7-8 and TRBJ1-5, is GAGVSQSPRYKVAKRGQDVALRCDPISGHVSLFWYQQALGQGPEFLTYFQNEAQLDKSGLPSDRFFAERPEGSVSTLKIQRTQQEDSAVYLCASSLGGQVSNQPQHFGDGTRLSIL.

This sequence joins TRBV27 and TRBJ2-7; D is undetermined. The CDR3 is 15 residues long. V lost 2 bases and J lost 7, with 18 bases in between. The germline CDR1 and CDR2 sequences are MNHEY and SMNVEV (reference sequence). The CDR3 DNA sequence: TGTGCCAGCAGTTTAACCCCTGCGGAGCTCTGGGAGCAGTACTTC. It yields the protein CASSLTPAELWEQYF.

The chain carries TRBV10-2 and TRBJ1-4; maybe TRBD1 (5 bases). Germline V gene lookup returns CDR1 WSHSY and CDR2 SAAADI. The CDR3 has 14 residues. With 2 bases removed from V and 7 bases from J, the gap between germline ends came to 11 bases. The CDR3 protein is CASSEGGRREKLFF. The CDR3 coding sequence is TGCGCCAGCAGTGAGGGGGGGAGGCGTGAAAAACTGTTTTTT.

The chain employs TRBV7-9 and TRBJ2-2; 7 bases line up with TRBD1. V was clipped by 4 bases and J by 5 bases; unmatched bases: 1. The germline gives CDR1 SEHNR, CDR2 FQNEAQ (reference sequence). CDR3 length: 13 residues. This CDR3 reads CASSSTGTGELFF. CDR3 bases: TGTGCCAGCAGCTCGACAGGGACCGGGGAGCTGTTTTTT.

The V call is TRBV6-1, the J call TRBJ2-1; D is perhaps TRBD2 (5 bases). The length of the CDR3 is 15 residues. V lost 1 base to trimming and J lost 6 bases, with 13 bases between them. Germline V lookup: CDR1 MNHNS, CDR2 SASEGT. The CDR3 coding sequence is TGTGCCAGCAGTGAAGTTGGAGGCTGGGGCAATGAGCAGTTCTTC. Its translation is CASSEVGGWGNEQFF.

This clone appeared a single time. The rearrangement uses TRBV5-5 and TRBJ2-1; D possibly corresponds to TRBD2 (5 bases). This CDR3 contains 14 residues. V lost 1 base and J 7 bases, leaving 12 bases between the germline ends. The germline gives CDR1 SGHKS, CDR2 YYEKEE (reference sequence). In DNA, the CDR3 is TGTGCCAGCAGCTTGATCGGTTCGGGGAATGAGCAGTTCTTC. This translates into CASSLIGSGNEQFF. Combining the CDR3 with reference TRBV5-5 and TRBJ2-1 gives the whole variable domain DAGVTQSPTHLIKTRGQQVTLRCSPISGHKSVSWYQQVLGQGPQFIFQYYEKEERGRGNFPDRFSARQFPNYSSELNVNALLLGDSALYLCASSLIGSGNEQFFGPGTRLTVL.

V gene TRBV6-5 combines with J gene TRBJ2-7; TRBD2 agrees at 10 bases. Germline V gene lookup returns CDR1 MNHEY and CDR2 SVGAGI. CDR3 length: 14 residues. V shed 4 bases, J shed 3 bases, and the junction held 3 bases outside the gene matches. This CDR3 reads CASSSRTSGYEQYF. Written as DNA, the CDR3 is TGTGCCAGCAGTTCAAGGACTAGCGGCTACGAGCAGTACTTC.

This clone was found once. V is TRBV28 and J is TRBJ2-7, with a tentative D call TRBD2 (5 bases). The ends were cut back, 5 bases at V and 5 bases at J, with 13 bases in the middle. The CDR3 loop spans 13 amino acids. Germline V lookup: CDR1 MDHEN, CDR2 SYDVKM. This CDR3 is CASSPSARDEQYF. The CDR3, as DNA: TGTGCCAGCAGTCCCTCGGCGAGGGACGAGCAGTACTTC.

The rearrangement uses TRBV19 and TRBJ2-2, with a weak D call TRBD1 (5 bases). The V end was cut by 3 bases, the J end by 2 bases, with 7 bases between. The CDR3 has 14 amino acids. Germline lookup yields CDR1 LNHDA and CDR2 SQIVND (reference sequence). CDR3 sequence (DNA): TGTGCCAGTAGTATGCAGGGAAACACCGGGGAGCTGTTTTTT. Its protein product is CASSMQGNTGELFF.

J is TRBJ1-4 and V is TRBV28; 10 bases are shared with TRBD1. Looked up from germline, CDR1 is MDHEN and CDR2 is SYDVKM. There are 19 residues in the CDR3. The trim removed 3 bases at V and 13 bases at J, leaving 23 bases unmatched. CDR3 residues: CASSFDLLVGQGLPGLLFF. As DNA, the CDR3 is TGTGCCAGCAGTTTCGACCTTCTAGTGGGACAGGGGTTGCCCGGGCTACTGTTTTTT. Full variable domain (missing parts from reference TRBV28 and TRBJ1-4): DVKVTQSSRYLVKRTGEKVFLECVQDMDHENMFWYRQDPGLGLRLIYFSYDVKMKEKGDIPEGYSVSREKKERFSLILESASTNQTSMYLCASSFDLLVGQGLPGLLFFGSGTQLSVL.

V usage is TRBV7-9 and J usage is TRBJ1-5; D remains unclear. This CDR3 is built from 14 residues. V dropped 1 base and J dropped 5 bases, with 9 bases sitting between them. Germline V lookup: CDR1 SEHNR, CDR2 FQNEAQ (reference sequence). The chain's CDR3 is CASSLGGSYQPQHF. The CDR3 DNA is TGTGCCAGCAGCTTAGGAGGGTCCTATCAGCCCCAGCATTTT.

For the CDR3, the DNA is TGTGCCAGCAGCCCGAAGGGACTGGGGCGGGAGACCCAGTACTTC. This codes for CASSPKGLGRETQYF. V usage is TRBV7-9 and J usage is TRBJ2-5; D may be TRBD2 (6 bases). This CDR3 is built from 15 residues. Trimming shortened V by 5 bases and J by 5 bases, and 18 bases separated the two germline ends. CDR1 SEHNR and CDR2 FQNEAQ come from the germline V gene (reference sequence).

In nucleotides, the CDR3 is TGTGCCAGCAGTACTGGGAGTCGGATGAACACTGAAGCTTTCTTT. This gives the protein CASSTGSRMNTEAFF. The genes are TRBV2 and TRBJ1-1; D gene uncertain. The CDR3 extends over 15 amino acids. V was trimmed by 5 bases and J by 0 bases, leaving 13 bases between them. Per germline, CDR1 SNHLY and CDR2 FYNNEI.

The CDR3 nucleotides are TGTGCCATCAGTGAGCCGATTGGAGCCAACACAGATACGCAGTATTTT. As protein: CAISEPIGANTDTQYF. This sequence joins TRBV10-3 and TRBJ2-3, with D hard to call. The CDR3 is 16 amino acids. Germline assignment: CDR1 ENHRY and CDR2 SYGVKD. The germline V and J ends were trimmed by 2 bases and 2 bases, with 14 bases remaining between them.

The gene calls are TRBV5-8 and TRBJ2-5, with D possibly matching TRBD1 (6 bases). Trimming pared 4 bases from V and 3 bases from J, leaving 13 bases between. The length of the CDR3 is 14 residues. Per the germline V gene, CDR1 is SGHTS and CDR2 is YDEGEE. CDR3 DNA sequence: TGTGCCAGCAGCCCGTCAGGGGCCGAAGAGACCCAGTACTTC. It specifies CASSPSGAEETQYF.